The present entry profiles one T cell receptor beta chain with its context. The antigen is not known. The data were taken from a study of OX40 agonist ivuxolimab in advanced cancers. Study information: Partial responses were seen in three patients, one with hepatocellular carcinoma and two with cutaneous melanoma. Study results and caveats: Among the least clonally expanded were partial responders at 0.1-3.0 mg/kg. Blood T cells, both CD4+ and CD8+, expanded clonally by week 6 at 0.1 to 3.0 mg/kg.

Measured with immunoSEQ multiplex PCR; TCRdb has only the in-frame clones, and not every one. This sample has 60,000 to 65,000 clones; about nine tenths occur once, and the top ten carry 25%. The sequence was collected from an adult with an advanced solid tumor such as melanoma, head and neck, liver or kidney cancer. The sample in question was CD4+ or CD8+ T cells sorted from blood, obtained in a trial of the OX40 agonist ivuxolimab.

The chain's CDR3 is CASSQDNVGIAGELFF. The DNA for the CDR3 is TGCGCCAGCAGCCAAGATAATGTGGGGATAGCCGGGGAGCTGTTTTTT. This chain links TRBV4-1 with TRBJ2-2; no clear D gene. Between the trimmed V and J ends, which lost 0 bases and 6 bases, there was a span of 14 bases. Germline V gene data show CDR1 as MGHRA and CDR2 as YSYEKL. CDR3 size: 16 residues.